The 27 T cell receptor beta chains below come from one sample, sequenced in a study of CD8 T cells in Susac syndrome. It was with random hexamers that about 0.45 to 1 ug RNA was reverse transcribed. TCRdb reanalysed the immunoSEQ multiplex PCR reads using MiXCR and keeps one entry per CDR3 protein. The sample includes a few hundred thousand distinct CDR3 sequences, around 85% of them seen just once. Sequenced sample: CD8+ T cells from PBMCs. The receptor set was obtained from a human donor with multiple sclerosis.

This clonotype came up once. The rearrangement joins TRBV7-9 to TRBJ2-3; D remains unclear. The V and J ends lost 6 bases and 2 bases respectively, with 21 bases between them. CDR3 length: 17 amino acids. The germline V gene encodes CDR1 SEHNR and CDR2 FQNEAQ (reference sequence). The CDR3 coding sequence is TGTGCCAGCAGTTCAGGAACGTCGCCACCTTCCACAGATACGCAGTATTTT. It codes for CASSSGTSPPSTDTQYF.

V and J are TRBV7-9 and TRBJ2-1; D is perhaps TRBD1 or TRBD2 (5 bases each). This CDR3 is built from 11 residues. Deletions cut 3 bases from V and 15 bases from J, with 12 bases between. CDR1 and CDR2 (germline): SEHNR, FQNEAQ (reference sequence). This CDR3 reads CASSFEGRLFF. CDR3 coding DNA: TGTGCCAGCAGCTTCGAGGGACGGCTGTTCTTC.

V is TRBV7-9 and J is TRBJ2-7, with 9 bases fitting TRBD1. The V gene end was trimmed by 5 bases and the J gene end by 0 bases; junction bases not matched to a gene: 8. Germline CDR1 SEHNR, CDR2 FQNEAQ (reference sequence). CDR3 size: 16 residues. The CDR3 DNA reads TGTGCCAGCAGCCCGGGACAGGGACGAAGCTCCTACGAGCAGTACTTC. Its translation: CASSPGQGRSSYEQYF.

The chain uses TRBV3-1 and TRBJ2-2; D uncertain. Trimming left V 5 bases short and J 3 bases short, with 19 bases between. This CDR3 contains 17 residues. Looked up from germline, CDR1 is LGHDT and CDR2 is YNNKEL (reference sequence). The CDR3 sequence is CASSYERAFFYTGELFF. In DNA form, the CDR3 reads TGTGCCAGCAGCTACGAAAGGGCCTTCTTCTACACCGGGGAGCTGTTTTTT.

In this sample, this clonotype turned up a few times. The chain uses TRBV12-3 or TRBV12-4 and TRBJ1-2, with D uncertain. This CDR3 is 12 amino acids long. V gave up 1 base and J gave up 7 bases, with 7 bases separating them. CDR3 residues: CASSLGGSGYTF. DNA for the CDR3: TGTGCCAGCAGTTTAGGTGGATCTGGCTACACCTTC.

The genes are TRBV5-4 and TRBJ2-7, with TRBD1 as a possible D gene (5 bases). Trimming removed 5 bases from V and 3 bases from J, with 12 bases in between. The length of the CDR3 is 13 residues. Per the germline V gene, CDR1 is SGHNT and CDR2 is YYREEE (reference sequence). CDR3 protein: CASRPAGNYEQYF. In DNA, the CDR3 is TGTGCCAGCAGGCCAGCAGGGAACTACGAGCAGTACTTC.

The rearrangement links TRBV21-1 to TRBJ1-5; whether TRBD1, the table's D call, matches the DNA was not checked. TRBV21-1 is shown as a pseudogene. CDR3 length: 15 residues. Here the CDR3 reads CASSAGRAVDQPQHF. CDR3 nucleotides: TGTGCCAGCAGCGCAGGCCGGGCTGTTGATCAGCCCCAGCATTTT.

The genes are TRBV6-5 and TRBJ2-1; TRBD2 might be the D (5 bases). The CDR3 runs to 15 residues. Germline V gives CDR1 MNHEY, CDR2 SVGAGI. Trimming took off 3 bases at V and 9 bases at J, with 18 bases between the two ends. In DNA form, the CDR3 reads TGTGCCAGCAGTTATTGGACGGACTCGGACGGTGAGCAGTTCTTC. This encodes CASSYWTDSDGEQFF.

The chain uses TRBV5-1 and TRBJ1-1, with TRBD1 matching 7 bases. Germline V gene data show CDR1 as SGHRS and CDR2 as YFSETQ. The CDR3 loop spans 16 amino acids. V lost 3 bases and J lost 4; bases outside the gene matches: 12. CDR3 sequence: CASSSRTGPPTTEAFF. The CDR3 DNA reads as TGCGCCAGCAGCTCCAGGACAGGCCCTCCTACCACTGAAGCTTTCTTT.

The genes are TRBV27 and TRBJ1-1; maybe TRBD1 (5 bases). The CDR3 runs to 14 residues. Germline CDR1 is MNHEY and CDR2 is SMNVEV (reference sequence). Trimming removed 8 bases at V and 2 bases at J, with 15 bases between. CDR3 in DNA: TGTGCCAGCGCCCCCCGGGGGAGCAACACTGAAGCTTTCTTT. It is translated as CASAPRGSNTEAFF.

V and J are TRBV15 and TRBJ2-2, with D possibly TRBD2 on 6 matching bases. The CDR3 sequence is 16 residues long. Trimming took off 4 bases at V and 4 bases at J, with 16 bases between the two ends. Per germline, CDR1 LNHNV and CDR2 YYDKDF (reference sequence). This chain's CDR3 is CATSTDSGDSTGELFF. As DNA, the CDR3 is TGTGCCACCAGCACTGATTCGGGGGATTCCACCGGGGAGCTGTTTTTT.

The CDR3 region has the DNA TGTGCCAGCTTCGGTGGGAGAAACAATGAGCAGTTCTTC. Its translation is CASFGGRNNEQFF. The V gene is TRBV6-5, the J gene TRBJ2-1, with D maybe TRBD2 (5 bases). Germline V gene sequence: CDR1 MNHEY, CDR2 SVGAGI. V dropped 8 bases and J dropped 5 bases, with 13 bases sitting between them. The CDR3 has 13 amino acids.

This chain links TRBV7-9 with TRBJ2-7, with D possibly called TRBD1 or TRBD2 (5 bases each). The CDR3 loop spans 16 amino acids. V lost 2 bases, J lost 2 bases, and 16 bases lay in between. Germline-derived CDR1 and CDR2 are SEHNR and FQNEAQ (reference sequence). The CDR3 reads CASSLSYGGSAYEQYF. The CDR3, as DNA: TGTGCCAGCAGCTTATCGTATGGGGGAAGCGCCTACGAGCAGTACTTC.

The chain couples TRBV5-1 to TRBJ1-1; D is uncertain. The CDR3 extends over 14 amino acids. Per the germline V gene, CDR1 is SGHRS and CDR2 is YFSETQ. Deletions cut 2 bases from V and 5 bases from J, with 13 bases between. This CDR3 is CASSFSGLGTEAFF. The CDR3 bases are TGCGCCAGCAGCTTCTCCGGGTTGGGAACTGAAGCTTTCTTT.

The CDR3 sequence: CASSSTQGPNEQYF. Written as DNA, the CDR3 is TGTGCCAGCAGTTCCACACAGGGTCCCAACGAGCAGTACTTC. This sequence joins TRBV27 and TRBJ2-7; D is possibly TRBD1 (6 bases). The CDR3 has 14 residues. CDR1 is MNHEY and CDR2 is SMNVEV in the germline V gene (reference sequence). Trimming took 4 bases from V and 5 from J, leaving 15 bases between them.

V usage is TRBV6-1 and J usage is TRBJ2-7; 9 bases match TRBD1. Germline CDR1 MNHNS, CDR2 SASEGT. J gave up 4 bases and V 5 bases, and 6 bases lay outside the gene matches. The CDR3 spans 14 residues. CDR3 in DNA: TGTGCCAGCAGTAGACGCGGGACAGGGTACGAGCAGTACTTC. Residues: CASSRRGTGYEQYF.

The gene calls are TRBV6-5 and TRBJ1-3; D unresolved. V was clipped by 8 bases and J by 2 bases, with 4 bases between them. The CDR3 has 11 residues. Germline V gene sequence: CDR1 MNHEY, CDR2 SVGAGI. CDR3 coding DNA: TGTGCCAGCGTGGCTGGAAACACCATATATTTT. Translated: CASVAGNTIYF.

In DNA, the CDR3 is TGCGCCAGCAGCCAAGATCCGGCGGGAGGGCCTTACAATGAGCAGTTCTTC. Amino acid sequence: CASSQDPAGGPYNEQFF. This chain joins TRBV4-1 and TRBJ2-1; TRBD2 matches at 9 bases. J lost 4 bases, V lost 0 bases, and 7 bases had no gene match. Germline V gene lookup returns CDR1 MGHRA and CDR2 YSYEKL. The CDR3 contains 17 residues.

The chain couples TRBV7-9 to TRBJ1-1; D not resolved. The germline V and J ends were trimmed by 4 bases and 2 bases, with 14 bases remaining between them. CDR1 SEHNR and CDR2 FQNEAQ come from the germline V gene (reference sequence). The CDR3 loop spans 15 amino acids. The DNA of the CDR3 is TGTGCCAGCAGCTCAAAAGGGAGGCGAAACACTGAAGCTTTCTTT. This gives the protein CASSSKGRRNTEAFF.

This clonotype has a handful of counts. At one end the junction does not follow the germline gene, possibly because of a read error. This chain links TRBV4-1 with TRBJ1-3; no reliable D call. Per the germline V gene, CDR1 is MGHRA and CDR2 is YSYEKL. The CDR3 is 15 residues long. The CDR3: CASSLDPGSGNTIYF. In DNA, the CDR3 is TGTGCCAGCAGTCTAGACCCGGGGTCTGGAAACACCATATATTTT.

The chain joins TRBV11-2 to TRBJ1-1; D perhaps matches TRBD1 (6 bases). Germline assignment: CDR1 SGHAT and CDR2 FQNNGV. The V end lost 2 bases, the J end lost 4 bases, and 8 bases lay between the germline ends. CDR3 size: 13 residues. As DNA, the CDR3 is TGTGCCAGCAGCTTATGGGGGGCCACTGAAGCTTTCTTT. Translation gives CASSLWGATEAFF.

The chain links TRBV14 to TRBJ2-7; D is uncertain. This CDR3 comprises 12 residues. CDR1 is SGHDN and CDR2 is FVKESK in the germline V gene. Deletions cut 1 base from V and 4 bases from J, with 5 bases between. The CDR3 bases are TGTGCCAGCAGCCAAGGGATGTACGAGCAGTACTTC. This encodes CASSQGMYEQYF.

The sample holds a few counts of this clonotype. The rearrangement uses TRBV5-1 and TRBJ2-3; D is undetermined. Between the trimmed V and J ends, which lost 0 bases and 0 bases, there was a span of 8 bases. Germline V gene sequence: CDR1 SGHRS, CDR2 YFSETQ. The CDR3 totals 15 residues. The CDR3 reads CASSLASPSTDTQYF. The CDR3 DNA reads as TGCGCCAGCAGCTTGGCGTCCCCTAGCACAGATACGCAGTATTTT.

Here the CDR3 reads CASSLRSLSPSTDTQYF. The CDR3 bases are TGTGCCAGCAGCTTAAGGTCTCTTTCCCCTAGCACAGATACGCAGTATTTT. V usage is TRBV7-3 and J usage is TRBJ2-3; D call uncertain. Trimming took off 1 base at V and 0 bases at J, with 14 bases between the two ends. CDR3 length: 17 amino acids. The V gene's germline CDR1 is SGHTA and CDR2 FQGTGA.

Here the CDR3 DNA reads TGCGCCAGCAGCACCCCAGGGGGTGGCACCGGGGAGCTGTTTTTT. Protein sequence: CASSTPGGGTGELFF. The J gene is TRBJ2-2, the V gene TRBV4-1; TRBD1 agrees at 7 bases. The CDR3 spans 15 residues. V gave up 5 bases and J gave up 4 bases; unmatched junction bases: 7. Germline loops: CDR1 MGHRA, CDR2 YSYEKL.

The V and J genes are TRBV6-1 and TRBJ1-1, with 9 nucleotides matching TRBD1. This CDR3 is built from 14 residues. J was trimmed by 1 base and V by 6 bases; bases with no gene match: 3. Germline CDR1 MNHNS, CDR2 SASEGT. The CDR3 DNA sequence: TGTGCCAGCAGGGGGACAGGGCCGAACACTGAAGCTTTCTTT. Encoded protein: CASRGTGPNTEAFF.

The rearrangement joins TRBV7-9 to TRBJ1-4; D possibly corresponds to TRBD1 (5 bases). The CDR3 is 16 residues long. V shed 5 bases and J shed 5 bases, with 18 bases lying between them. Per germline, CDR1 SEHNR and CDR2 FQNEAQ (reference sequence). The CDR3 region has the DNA TGTGCCAGCAGCGTCAACGACCGGGGCCAGAATGAAAAACTGTTTTTT. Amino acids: CASSVNDRGQNEKLFF. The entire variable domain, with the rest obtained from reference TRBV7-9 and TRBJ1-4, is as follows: DTGVSQNPRHKITKRGQNVTFRCDPISEHNRLYWYRQTLGQGPEFLTYFQNEAQLEKSRLLSDRFSAERPKGSFSTLEIQRTEQGDSAMYLCASSVNDRGQNEKLFFGSGTQLSVL.